Below are 28 T cell receptor beta chains sequenced from a single sample in a study of CD8 T cells in ankylosing spondylitis. General observations from the study: About 8 highly homologous variants made up a TCR beta motif, and this motif appeared characteristic of ankylosing spondylitis blood.

Which antigens these TCRs recognize remains unknown. TCRdb re-called the 5' RACE reads through MiXCR, storing one row per CDR3 protein. This table has hundreds of thousands of distinct CDR3 sequences, 9.5% to 15% appearing once. Sequenced input: blood, either unsorted or a sorted T cell fraction (not recorded which). The origin of the receptors is a male donor with ankylosing spondylitis.

The chain uses TRBV12-3 or TRBV12-4 and TRBJ2-1, with 8 bases that match TRBD2. Unmatched junction bases numbered 5, after V lost 4 bases and J lost 3 bases. The CDR3 has 15 amino acids. CDR3 protein: CASSYSGRHYNEQFF. CDR3 coding DNA: TGTGCCAGCAGTTACAGCGGGAGACACTACAATGAGCAGTTCTTC.

This clonotype was seen a handful of times. This rearrangement joins TRBV6-1 to TRBJ2-7, with 7 bases aligning to TRBD1. V was clipped by 6 bases and J by 1 base; unmatched bases: 9. Germline V gene data show CDR1 as MNHNS and CDR2 as SASEGT. The CDR3 has 15 amino acids. CDR3: CASSLDRVGSYEQYF. The CDR3 nucleotides read TGTGCCAGCAGCCTTGACAGGGTTGGATCCTACGAGCAGTACTTC.

The chain carries TRBV3-1 and TRBJ1-5, with D possibly being TRBD1 (5 bases). This CDR3 has 15 amino acids. Trimming left V 5 bases short and J 6 bases short, with 17 bases between. CDR1 and CDR2 from the germline V gene are LGHDT and YNNKEL (reference sequence). The CDR3: CASSSKGLRAQPQHF. CDR3 nucleotide sequence: TGTGCCAGCAGCAGCAAGGGGTTGCGCGCTCAGCCCCAGCATTTT.

The table lists this clonotype with many counts. The chain couples TRBV2 to TRBJ1-2; no clear D. Looked up from germline, CDR1 is SNHLY and CDR2 is FYNNEI. The CDR3 extends over 13 amino acids. Trimming took 4 bases from V and 4 from J, leaving 10 bases between them. CDR3 in DNA: TGTGCCAGCAGTGGGCAGGACCTCTATGGCTACACCTTC. This codes for CASSGQDLYGYTF.

The chain recombines TRBV3-1 with TRBJ1-2; no clear D. CDR3 size: 15 residues. Trimming removed 0 bases from V and 3 bases from J, with 11 bases in between. Germline V lookup: CDR1 LGHDT, CDR2 YNNKEL (reference sequence). The CDR3 sequence is CASSQDPQVDYGYTF. CDR3 nucleotides: TGTGCCAGCAGCCAAGATCCTCAGGTTGACTATGGCTACACCTTC.

V gene TRBV12-3 or TRBV12-4 combines with J gene TRBJ2-7; D ambiguous. Trimming removed 6 bases at V and 4 bases at J, with 10 bases between. This CDR3 spans 12 amino acids. CDR3 residues: CASSPRWYEQYF. CDR3 DNA: TGTGCCAGCAGCCCCAGGTGGTACGAGCAGTACTTC.

This clonotype was detected only a few times. The chain joins TRBV20-1 to TRBJ1-1; 10 bases map to TRBD1. The CDR3 loop spans 13 amino acids. CDR1 DFQATT and CDR2 SNEGSKA come from the germline V gene (reference sequence). Trimming at V came to 1 base and at J to 10 bases, leaving 6 bases not matched to a gene. The CDR3, as DNA: TGCAGTGCTAGAGGGGACAGGGGCAGATTAGCTTTCTTT. This encodes CSARGDRGRLAFF.

The chain employs TRBV6-5 and TRBJ2-1; D is undetermined. The germline V gene encodes CDR1 MNHEY and CDR2 SVGAGI. CDR3 size: 16 residues. With 4 bases removed from V and 6 bases from J, the gap between germline ends came to 19 bases. DNA for the CDR3: TGTGCCAGCAGTTTCAGAGGAGACCGGCGGTCCAATGAGCAGTTCTTC. Translation: CASSFRGDRRSNEQFF.

The chain employs TRBV18 and TRBJ2-7; 10 bases are a match to TRBD1. J lost 7 bases, V lost 4 bases, and 1 base had no gene match. CDR1 is KGHSH, CDR2 LQKENI, per germline. This CDR3 region has 12 residues. The chain's CDR3 is CASSRGQGEQYV. For the CDR3, the DNA is TGTGCCAGCTCACGGGGACAGGGGGAGCAGTACGTC.

This clonotype has only a few counts. V gene TRBV5-4 combines with J gene TRBJ2-1; the match to TRBD2 covers 9 bases. V trimming: 3 bases; J trimming: 8 bases; junction bases outside the gene matches: 3. CDR1 is SGHNT and CDR2 is YYREEE in the germline V gene (reference sequence). The CDR3 length is 13 residues. For the CDR3, the DNA is TGTGCCAGCAGCTATAGCGGGAGCGATGAGCAGTTCTTC. Encoded protein: CASSYSGSDEQFF.

This clonotype was observed a few times. CDR3 protein: CASSPTGPPGGETQYF. The CDR3 DNA sequence: TGCGCCAGCAGCCCGACGGGCCCCCCCGGGGGGGAGACCCAGTACTTC. The rearrangement uses TRBV5-1 and TRBJ2-5, with 7 bases aligning to TRBD2. The ends lost 4 bases at V and 5 bases at J; junction bases unmatched: 14. Germline V lookup: CDR1 SGHRS, CDR2 YFSETQ. The CDR3 contains 16 residues. The full variable domain, with the rest looked up from reference TRBV5-1 and TRBJ2-5, is KAGVTQTPRYLIKTRGQQVTLSCSPISGHRSVSWYQQTPGQGLQFLFEYFSETQRNKGNFPGRFSGRQFSNSRSEMNVSTLELGDSALYLCASSPTGPPGGETQYFGPGTRLLVL.

The chain couples TRBV20-1 to TRBJ1-5, with D possibly being TRBD1 (6 bases). V gave up 2 bases and J gave up 6 bases, with 14 bases separating them. The CDR3 spans 14 residues. Per germline, CDR1 DFQATT and CDR2 SNEGSKA (reference sequence). The CDR3 reads CSARRSGAGQPQHF. CDR3 coding DNA: TGCAGTGCTAGACGGTCGGGGGCTGGTCAGCCCCAGCATTTT.

This clonotype was recorded a few times. V usage is TRBV9 and J usage is TRBJ2-3; D not certain. V was trimmed by 0 bases and J by 2 bases, leaving 7 bases between them. Germline values: CDR1 SGDLS, CDR2 YYNGEE. The CDR3 loop spans 14 amino acids. This CDR3 is CASSVDPYTDTQYF. The DNA of the CDR3 is TGTGCCAGCAGCGTAGATCCATACACAGATACGCAGTATTTT.

The V call is TRBV3-1, the J call TRBJ2-7; TRBD2 matches 7 bases. V was pared by 2 bases and J by 4 bases, with 14 bases of the junction left unmatched. Germline V gene data show CDR1 as LGHDT and CDR2 as YNNKEL (reference sequence). The CDR3 has 17 residues. This CDR3 reads CASSQTSGGSGRYEQYF. In nucleotides, the CDR3 is TGTGCCAGCAGCCAAACGAGTGGCGGGAGTGGACGTTACGAGCAGTACTTC.

The chain combines TRBV7-2 with TRBJ1-5; 8 bases map to TRBD1. The junction had 6 bases not matched to a gene; V was cut back by 5 bases and J by 9 bases. CDR1 is SGHTA and CDR2 is FQGNSA in the germline V gene. The length of the CDR3 is 13 residues. In DNA form, the CDR3 reads TGTGCCAGCAGCCCAAGACAGGGGACGCCCCAGCATTTT. It translates to CASSPRQGTPQHF.

In this sample, this clonotype turned up a few times. The chain carries TRBV20-1 and TRBJ2-7; 10 bases are shared with TRBD1. The CDR3 length is 15 residues. J gave up 1 base and V 3 bases, and 6 bases lay outside the gene matches. Germline lookup yields CDR1 DFQATT and CDR2 SNEGSKA (reference sequence). The CDR3 sequence: CSASPGQGVSYEQYF. CDR3 nucleotide sequence: TGCAGTGCTAGCCCCGGACAGGGGGTTTCCTACGAGCAGTACTTC.

This clonotype has a count of ten or more. The chain uses TRBV5-1 and TRBJ1-1, with 7 positions matching TRBD1. Germline V gene data show CDR1 as SGHRS and CDR2 as YFSETQ. With V trimmed by 4 bases and J by 4 bases, 10 bases remained unmatched. The CDR3 sequence is 15 residues long. The DNA for the CDR3 is TGCGCCAGCAGCCCGGGACAGTTCGGGGCCACTGAAGCTTTCTTT. Residues: CASSPGQFGATEAFF.

The genes are TRBV4-2 and TRBJ2-1; maybe TRBD2 (7 bases). The CDR3 consists of 17 residues. Looked up from germline, CDR1 is LGHNA and CDR2 is YNFKEQ. V lost 1 base to trimming and J lost 5 bases, with 18 bases between them. The CDR3 here is CASSQVEGGEIHNEQFF. For the CDR3, the DNA is TGTGCCAGCAGCCAAGTGGAGGGGGGGGAAATACACAATGAGCAGTTCTTC.

This clonotype was detected a few times. The rearrangement joins TRBV28 to TRBJ2-7; D possibly corresponds to TRBD1 (6 bases). This CDR3 contains 14 residues. V shed 6 bases and J shed 8 bases, with 20 bases lying between them. In germline, CDR1 is MDHEN, CDR2 SYDVKM. CDR3 in DNA: TGTGCCAGCAGCCCTAACTATGGGACACAAAAGCAGTACTTC. The encoded protein is CASSPNYGTQKQYF.

This clonotype was picked up a small number of times. The genes are TRBV7-8 and TRBJ1-1; perhaps TRBD1 as D (5 bases). The germline V and J ends were trimmed by 8 bases and 1 base, with 14 bases remaining between them. The CDR3 is made up of 14 amino acids. Germline CDR1 and CDR2: SGHVS and FQNEAQ. The CDR3 loop reads CASCFGAGNTEAFF. Written as DNA, the CDR3 is TGTGCCAGCTGTTTTGGGGCTGGGAACACTGAAGCTTTCTTT.

This clonotype was counted many times. The V gene is TRBV14, the J gene TRBJ2-5, with D tentatively TRBD2 (6 bases). In germline, CDR1 is SGHDN, CDR2 FVKESK. The CDR3 is 13 amino acids. V was pared by 0 bases and J by 7 bases, with 9 bases between. CDR3 region: CASSQESGRTQYF. As DNA, the CDR3 is TGTGCCAGCAGCCAAGAGTCCGGGAGGACCCAGTACTTC.

The chain combines TRBV12-3 or TRBV12-4 with TRBJ2-5; possibly TRBD1 or TRBD2 for D (5 bases each). This CDR3 is 21 amino acids long. V dropped 3 bases and J dropped 3 bases, with 32 bases sitting between them. The CDR3 loop reads CASSFISEAGPGPGQKETQYF. CDR3 in DNA: TGTGCCAGCAGTTTCATCTCAGAGGCAGGGCCGGGACCGGGGCAAAAAGAGACCCAGTACTTC.

The gene calls are TRBV5-1 and TRBJ2-1; 8 bases agree with TRBD1. The ends lost 1 base at V and 4 bases at J; junction bases unmatched: 4. This CDR3 region has 15 residues. The germline CDR1 and CDR2 sequences are SGHRS and YFSETQ. The CDR3 region has the DNA TGCGCCAGCAGCTTGCCAGGGGGCGCTTACAATGAGCAGTTCTTC. Its translation is CASSLPGGAYNEQFF.

The chain joins TRBV2 to TRBJ2-5; possibly TRBD2 for D (5 bases). Germline lookup yields CDR1 SNHLY and CDR2 FYNNEI. Trimming pared 7 bases from V and 4 bases from J, leaving 13 bases between. The CDR3 totals 13 residues. CDR3 DNA: TGTGCCAGCAATAGAGGGCCGGGAGAGACCCAGTACTTC. Translating gives CASNRGPGETQYF.

A remark on this clonotype: This sequence may be a read error, since a much larger clone differs from it by one base. CDR3 loop: CSAGLAGGPEIQYF. CDR3 bases: TGCAGCGCCGGACTAGCGGGAGGGCCGGAGATCCAGTACTTC. This chain joins TRBV29-1 and TRBJ2-5, with 15 bases matching TRBD2. Per the germline V gene, CDR1 is SQVTM and CDR2 is ANQGSEA. The CDR3 totals 14 residues.

This clonotype was counted ten times or more. The chain uses TRBV5-1 and TRBJ2-7, with 7 nucleotides matching TRBD1. This CDR3 contains 14 residues. Germline lookup yields CDR1 SGHRS and CDR2 YFSETQ. J gave up 3 bases and V 4 bases, and 7 bases lay outside the gene matches. The DNA of the CDR3 is TGCGCCAGCAGCCTGAGGGGACAGAGCTACGAGCAGTACTTC. Translating gives CASSLRGQSYEQYF.

This clonotype appeared a few times. The chain carries TRBV25-1 and TRBJ2-3, with 10 bases identical to TRBD2. The germline V gene encodes CDR1 MGHDK and CDR2 SYGVNS. V shed 2 bases, J shed 5 bases, and the junction held 1 base outside the gene matches. The CDR3 has 14 amino acids. CDR3 DNA sequence: TGTGCCAGCAGTGAACTAGCGGGAGTAGATACGCAGTATTTT. Amino acid sequence: CASSELAGVDTQYF.

The V and J genes are TRBV6-1 and TRBJ1-1, with a weak D call TRBD1 (6 bases). Per germline, CDR1 MNHNS and CDR2 SASEGT. V was trimmed by 7 bases and J by 4 bases, leaving 13 bases between them. This CDR3 is built from 13 residues. The CDR3 sequence is CASTGALSTEAFF. CDR3 DNA: TGTGCCAGCACGGGGGCACTCAGCACTGAAGCTTTCTTT.